The T cell receptor (beta chain) described here comes from a study of blood T cell repertoires in COVID-19. Overall study: COVID-19 samples collected from the United States, Italy and Spain covered acute and convalescent phases.

V dropped 5 bases and J dropped 7 bases, with 12 bases sitting between them. This CDR3 is 13 amino acids long. Germline loops: CDR1 GTSNPN, CDR2 SVGIG (reference sequence). Assay used: immunoSEQ multiplex PCR; TCRdb lists only in-frame clones, some missing. The repertoire consists of about 150,000 clones, with 78% occurring once and the leading ten covering roughly 1.8%. The chain recombines TRBV30 with TRBJ1-6; D is ambiguous. The receptor was isolated from an elderly man with acute or convalescent COVID-19. Sequenced: peripheral blood. The CDR3 region has the DNA TGTGCCTGGCTACAGTCGAAGAATTCACCCCTCCACTTT. It is translated as CAWLQSKNSPLHF.